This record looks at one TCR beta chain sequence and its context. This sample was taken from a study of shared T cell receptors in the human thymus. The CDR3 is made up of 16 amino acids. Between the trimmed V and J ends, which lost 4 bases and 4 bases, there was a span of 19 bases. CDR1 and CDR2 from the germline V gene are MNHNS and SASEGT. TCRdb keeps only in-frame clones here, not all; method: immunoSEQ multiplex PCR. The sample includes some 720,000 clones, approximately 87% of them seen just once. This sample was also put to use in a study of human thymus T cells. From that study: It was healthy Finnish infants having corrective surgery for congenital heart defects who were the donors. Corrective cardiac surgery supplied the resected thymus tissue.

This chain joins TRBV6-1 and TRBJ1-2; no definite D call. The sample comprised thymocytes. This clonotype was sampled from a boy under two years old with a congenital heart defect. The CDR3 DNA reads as TGTGCCAGCAGTGTCCCGATGACGGGAAGGCCCTATGGCTACACCTTC. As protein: CASSVPMTGRPYGYTF.